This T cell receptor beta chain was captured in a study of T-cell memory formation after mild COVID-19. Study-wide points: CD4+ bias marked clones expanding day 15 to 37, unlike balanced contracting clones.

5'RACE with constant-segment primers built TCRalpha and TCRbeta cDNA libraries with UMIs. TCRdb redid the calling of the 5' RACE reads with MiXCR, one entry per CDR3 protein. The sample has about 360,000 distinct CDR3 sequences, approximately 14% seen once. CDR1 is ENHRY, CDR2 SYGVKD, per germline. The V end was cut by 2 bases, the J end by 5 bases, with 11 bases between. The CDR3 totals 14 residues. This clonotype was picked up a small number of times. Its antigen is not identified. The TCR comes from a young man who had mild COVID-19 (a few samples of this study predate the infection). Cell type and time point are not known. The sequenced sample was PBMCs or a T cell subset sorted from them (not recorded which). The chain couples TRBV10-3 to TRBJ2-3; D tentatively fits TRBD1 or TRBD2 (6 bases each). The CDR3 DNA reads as TGTGCCATCAGTGAGGAGGGGGGTCGAGATACGCAGTATTTT. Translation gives CAISEEGGRDTQYF.